This TCR beta chain was captured by sequencing in a study of blood T cell repertoires in COVID-19 (dated by TCRdb to between 2020 and 2021). With respect to the entire study: The collaborator samples originated in the United States, Italy and Spain and spanned the acute and convalescent phases of COVID-19. The material from the prospective study consisted of cDNA or gDNA derived from T cells, B-cell-depleted T cells, or PBMCs. The dataset comprised deeply sampled blood TCRbeta repertoires from subjects exposed to, actively infected with, or recovered from COVID-19. A freely available public database, intended as a resource for researchers studying the immune response to SARS-CoV-2, is where the repertoires were released. The samples were drawn from the first 160 participants of the ongoing ImmuneRACE study and from under 1,500 subjects provided by 6 global collaborators. A de-identified subject ID, COVID-19 status, age in years and sex were almost always included in the sample metadata. Where available, HLA class I and class II types were obtained from metadata supplied by the sample provider rather than from assay-based typing.

The CDR3 has 14 amino acids, counting the end cysteine and phenylalanine. The CDR3 DNA has 42 bases and is translated from base 1. The germline V gene provides CDR1 SGHTA and CDR2 FQGNSA. Cut back by 3 bases and 1 base, the V and J ends lie 7 bases apart. TCRbeta CDR3 regions were amplified from genomic DNA by means of the immunoSEQ Assay, a bias-controlled multiplex PCR. On the authors' methods: Nucleated cell counts per sample were estimated from amplification of reference gene primers within the assay. Sequence reads were collapsed and filtered to measure the absolute abundance of every unique TCRbeta CDR3 rearrangement. Productive Simpson clonality was computed per sample as the square root of Simpson's diversity index over productive rearrangements. What TCRdb holds here is the immuneACCESS table cut down to in-frame rearrangements. Part of the clones is not present; checked against another copy, under half of the missing clones reflect an unresolved V gene, and the others are unexplained. V and J calls and clone size are those listed in that table; D and trimming were worked out from the DNA. The sample table records roughly 170,000 clones; approximately 90% of these occur just once. 0.88% of the sample is taken by the ten largest.

A second Seattle source provided samples from volunteer blood donors who had recovered from COVID-19. Each collaborating institution followed its own protocols to collect whole blood in K2EDTA tubes. For TCRbeta analysis, collaborators shipped samples as frozen whole blood, isolated PBMCs, or DNA extracted from either of those sample types. Broader findings and caveats from the paper: The quantity of clinical and demographic metadata differed by source and by participant and was supplied without curation.

This clone occurred once. The antigen it binds to is not known. Base-call qualities are not available, and no considerably larger clone is one nucleotide away. Rearrangement joined TRBV7-2 to TRBJ1-5; there is no confident call for the D gene. This receptor was obtained from a woman younger than 30 who had recovered from COVID-19. The source material was peripheral blood. The CDR3 region: CASSFGQSNQPQHF. The nucleotide sequence is given as TGTGCCAGCAGCTTTGGGCAGAGCAATCAGCCCCAGCATTTT.